This TCR beta chain was captured in a study of shared clonotypes between healthy human individuals (dated by TCRdb to 2018 to 2020). Context from the whole study: A couple of women and three men aged 18 to 49 years were included in the cohort. For each donor, three plates each were used for CD4 naive and CD4 memory, two plates were used for CD8 naive, and one plate was used for CD8 memory. The study deeply sequenced blood TCR repertoires of five healthy adults to estimate repertoire size and the extent of clonotype sharing between individuals. Different laboratories and diverse techniques were used to prepare libraries and sequence TCR repertoires, to increase sequencing depth and limit assay-specific biases. Each donor's leukapheresis produced roughly between roughly 0.85 and 10 billion PBMCs. Results the study describes overall, beyond this receptor: When several donors were compared, the shared fraction of clonotypes was 5% to 6.5% for naive CD4, over 3% for naive CD8, more than 2% for memory CD4, and 0.35% to 0.4% for memory CD8. Naive subsets generally had larger estimated clonotype richness than memory subsets did. The genetic and exposure-history diversity represented was limited by the small number of donors. Sampling was restricted to blood, and TCR repertoires in tissues likely differ from the TCR repertoires found in blood. Incomplete sequencing was indicated by rarefaction of sorted-subset datasets, despite the large sequencing depth. Based on pairwise subsampling, the degree of clonotype sharing among donors was expected to be affected by sequencing depth. Compared with non-shared clonotypes, clonotypes shared by all four sorted-subset donors had higher generation probabilities.

Only a few counts were recorded for this clone. Its antigen specificity is not known. Per-base qualities were not stored, and no clone one base away is much larger. TCR CDR3 regions were amplified from genomic DNA by multiplex PCR using the deep immunoSEQ assay. Extracted genomic DNA from each cell subset was spread evenly across all wells of several immunoSEQ 96-well plates, with each plate serving as a replicate. For sorted subsets, 150 to 250 ng of genomic DNA, equivalent to roughly 30,000 T cell genomes, went into each replicate PCR. Purified libraries were measured with a Qubit 3.0 fluorometer, size-checked on a Bioanalyzer 2100, and measured again with the KAPA Library Quantification kit. Each immunoSEQ 96-well plate was sequenced on its own single-read 150-cycle Illumina NextSeq 550 flow cell. Per the source publication's procedure: The immunoSEQ output contained only junctional sequences without quality scores, so filtering could not match that applied to full-length reads. Sequences were annotated with PyIR, a Python wrapper for IgBLAST v1.9, using IMGT germline references to assign V/J genes and CDR3. Reads were filtered out if the reads had weak V/J assignments (E-value above 1e-6), no CDR3, stop codons, out-of-frame junctions, or ambiguous translated residues. V3J clonotypes were defined by identical inferred V gene, J gene, and CDR3 amino acid sequence. Percentage overlap between repertoires was calculated by dividing the number of shared unique clonotypes by the size of the smaller repertoire. Three approaches were used to assess repertoire richness: RTK rarefaction, the Chao1 estimator, and Recon v2.1 estimates of unobserved clonotypes. Generation probabilities for all TCRbeta clonotypes obtained by the gDNA method from several donors were computed using OLGA. Held by TCRdb, this immuneACCESS table contains in-frame sequences only and omits some clones. Under half of the omission traces to an unresolved V gene where checked; the cause of the rest is unknown. V and J calls plus clone size are reproduced from that table; the DNA served to infer D and trimming. The sample includes approximately 740,000 clones, with around 93% observed a single time. Approximately 25% of the sample goes to the ten largest clones.

CD8 naive samples were obtained by positive selection for CCR7 among CD45RO-negative cells, yielding a CD45RA+CCR7+ population from which TemRA cells were excluded. Healthy HIV-negative adults with no recently reported acute infections or vaccinations were included as donors. All donors were Caucasian adults living in Nashville, Tennessee, USA. Blood was obtained by leukapheresis, after which PBMCs were separated by Ficoll-Histopaque density gradient centrifugation and cryopreserved in liquid nitrogen vapor phase. Analytical flow cytometry was used to check the purity and quantity of every magnetically sorted T cell population. Genomic DNA was isolated from every sorted fraction and measured by UV absorbance on a Nanodrop 2000c. The CDR3 runs 11 residues from the cysteine to the phenylalanine. Only the CDR3 DNA stays, 33 bases, in frame from base 1. Trimming removed 4 bases from V and 11 bases from J; the gene matches leave 4 bases unexplained. CDR1 and CDR2, per the germline V gene, are MDHEN and SYDVKM.

The receptor was derived from a young man in good health. In this chain, TRBV28 is recombined with TRBJ2-7, with 8 bases matching TRBD2. Input material: naive CD8+ T cells sorted from blood. The cell subset or site label of this sample denotes: CD45RA+CCR7+. The nucleotides are TGTGCCAGCAGTTGGGACGGGGGGGAGTACTTC. The resulting protein is CASSWDGGEYF.